A selection of T cell receptor beta chains follows, all from one sample in a study of T cell clusters in autoimmune cytopenias. TCRdb reprocessed the multiplex PCR reads, with one entry per CDR3 protein and no DNA. The sample holds some 13,000 distinct CDR3 sequences. The sequencing sample was made of peripheral blood. These receptors originate from a human donor with an autoimmune cytopenia or autoimmune hepatitis (not recorded which). CDR3s include the opening cysteine and the closing phenylalanine or tryptophan. The order of the fields is CDR3 length, clone size, V gene, J gene, CDR3 protein. Clone size is not always given. Where it is, it says once, few, many or a class for expanded clones.

CDR3 length: 14; clone size: NA; V gene: TRBV5-5; J gene: TRBJ2-2; CDR3 protein: CASSWTGRTGELFF
CDR3 length: 16; clone size: NA; V gene: TRBV12-3/TRBV12-4; J gene: TRBJ1-2; CDR3 protein: CASSLLSPAPNYGYTF
CDR3 length: 13; clone size: medium-sized; V gene: TRBV29-1; J gene: TRBJ2-3; CDR3 protein: CSVVRGLGDTQYF
CDR3 length: 14; clone size: NA; V gene: TRBV6-2/TRBV6-3; J gene: TRBJ1-6; CDR3 protein: CASRPGHHNSPLHF
CDR3 length: 11; clone size: medium-sized; V gene: TRBV29-1; J gene: TRBJ1-2; CDR3 protein: CSVEENYGYTF
CDR3 length: 15; clone size: NA; V gene: TRBV13; J gene: TRBJ2-5; CDR3 protein: CASSLGARSDETQYF
CDR3 length: 13; clone size: NA; V gene: TRBV5-1; J gene: TRBJ2-1; CDR3 protein: CASSQELYNEQFF
CDR3 length: 15; clone size: NA; V gene: TRBV29-1; J gene: TRBJ2-2; CDR3 protein: CSVEALAGVGGELFF
CDR3 length: 15; clone size: NA; V gene: TRBV19; J gene: TRBJ2-3; CDR3 protein: CARSESGGGTDTQYF
CDR3 length: 16; clone size: medium-sized; V gene: TRBV29-1; J gene: TRBJ2-1; CDR3 protein: CSVEGLLAGVYNEQFF
CDR3 length: 12; clone size: NA; V gene: TRBV18; J gene: TRBJ2-1; CDR3 protein: CASSPLPNEQFF
CDR3 length: 17; clone size: NA; V gene: TRBV7-9; J gene: TRBJ2-1; CDR3 protein: CASSPRTSGGTYNEQFF
CDR3 length: 13; clone size: NA; V gene: TRBV5-6; J gene: TRBJ1-2; CDR3 protein: CASSFGRGYGYTF